This T cell receptor beta chain was captured in a study of blood T cells in healthy people across ages. V was trimmed by 6 bases and J by 4 bases, leaving 7 bases between them. This CDR3 region has 12 residues. Germline values: CDR1 SNHLY, CDR2 FYNNEI. The authors ran a second PCR of 7 to 11 cycles using a sample-barcoded 5' primer and a J-beta primer mix. Every molecule of cDNA carried a tag from a template-switch adaptor with 12 random nucleotides. Each CDR3 protein is one row after TCRdb ran MiXCR on the 5' RACE reads. Here the sample spans about 1.8 million distinct CDR3 sequences, roughly 52% being singletons. The sample holds a few counts of this clonotype. Healthy Caucasian individuals from Russia aged about 6 to 95 served as donors.

The genes are TRBV2 and TRBJ2-1, with TRBD1 as a possible D gene (5 bases). The TCR comes from a woman in her 40s in good health. Sequences were obtained from blood. The CDR3 protein is CASRGQYNEQFF. The CDR3 DNA is TGTGCCAGCAGGGGGCAATACAATGAGCAGTTCTTC.